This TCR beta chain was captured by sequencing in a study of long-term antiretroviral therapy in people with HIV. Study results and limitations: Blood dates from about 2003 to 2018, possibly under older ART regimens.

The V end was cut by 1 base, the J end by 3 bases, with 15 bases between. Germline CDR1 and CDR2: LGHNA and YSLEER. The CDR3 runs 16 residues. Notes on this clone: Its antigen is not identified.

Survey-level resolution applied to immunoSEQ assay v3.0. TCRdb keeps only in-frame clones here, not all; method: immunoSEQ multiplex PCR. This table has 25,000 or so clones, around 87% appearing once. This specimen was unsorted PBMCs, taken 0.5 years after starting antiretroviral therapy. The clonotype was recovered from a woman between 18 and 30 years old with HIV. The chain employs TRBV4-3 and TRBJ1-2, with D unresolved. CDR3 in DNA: TGCGCCAGCAGCCAAGGAAGGAACGGTAGATACTATGGCTACACCTTC. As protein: CASSQGRNGRYYGYTF.